This TCR beta chain was sequenced for a study of cytomegalovirus exposure and HLA in healthy donors. Study-level findings and limits: Many donors shared some public TCRs, even though most TCR sequences were rare. Later work found most CMV-associated TCR beta chains apparently HLA-restricted. What was likely a sequencing artifact was a cluster of highly shared sequence variants. In a later analysis, several top co-occurrence clusters appeared linked to parvovirus B19, influenza, CMV and Epstein-Barr virus.

Regarding this clone: Its antigen is currently unknown.

Trimming shortened V by 7 bases and J by 0 bases, and 13 bases separated the two germline ends. The CDR3 is made up of 15 amino acids. CDR1 is SGHTA, CDR2 FQGNSA, per germline. The PCR contained 60 Vbeta and 13 Jbeta primers. Repertoires were generated with immunoSEQ multiplex PCR, while TCRdb's copy carries only in-frame clones and drops some. The table has about 130,000 clones, about four fifths seen once. This TCR was sampled from a man aged 18 to 35 in good health and CMV-seronegative. Material for sequencing was PBMCs. The chain uses TRBV7-2 and TRBJ1-5; a possible D gene is TRBD1 (5 bases). The CDR3 region is CASNRGVYSNQPQHF. The CDR3 bases are TGTGCCAGCAACCGGGGGGTATATAGCAATCAGCCCCAGCATTTT.